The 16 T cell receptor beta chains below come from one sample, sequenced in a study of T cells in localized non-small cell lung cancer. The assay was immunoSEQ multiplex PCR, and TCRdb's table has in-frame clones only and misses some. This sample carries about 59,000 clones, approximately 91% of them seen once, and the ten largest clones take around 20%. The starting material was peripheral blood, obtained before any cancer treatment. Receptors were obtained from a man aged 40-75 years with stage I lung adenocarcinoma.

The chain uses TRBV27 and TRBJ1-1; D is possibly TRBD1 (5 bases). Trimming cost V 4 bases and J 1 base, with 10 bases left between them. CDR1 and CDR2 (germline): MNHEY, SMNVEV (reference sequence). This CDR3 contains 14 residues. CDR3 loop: CASSSPTGNTEAFF. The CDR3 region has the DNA TGTGCCAGCAGTTCCCCTACAGGGAACACTGAAGCTTTCTTT.

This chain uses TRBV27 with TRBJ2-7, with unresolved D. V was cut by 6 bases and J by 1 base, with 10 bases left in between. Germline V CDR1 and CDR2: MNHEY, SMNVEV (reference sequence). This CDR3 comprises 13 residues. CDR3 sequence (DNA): TGTGCCAGCAGCCTGGGTGGGTCCTACGAGCAGTACTTC. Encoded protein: CASSLGGSYEQYF.

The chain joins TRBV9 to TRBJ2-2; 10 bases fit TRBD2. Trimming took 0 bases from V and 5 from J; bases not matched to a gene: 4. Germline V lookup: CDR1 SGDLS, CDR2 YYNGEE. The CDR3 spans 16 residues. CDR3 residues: CASSVGPAGGTGELFF. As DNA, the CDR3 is TGTGCCAGCAGCGTAGGGCCAGCGGGAGGGACCGGGGAGCTGTTTTTT.

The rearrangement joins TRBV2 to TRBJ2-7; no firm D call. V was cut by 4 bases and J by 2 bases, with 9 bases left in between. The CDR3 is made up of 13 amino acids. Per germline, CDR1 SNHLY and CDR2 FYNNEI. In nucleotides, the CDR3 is TGTGCCAGCAGTGGAGACTTACCCTACGAGCAGTACTTC. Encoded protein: CASSGDLPYEQYF. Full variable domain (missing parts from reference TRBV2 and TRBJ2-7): EPEVTQTPSHQVTQMGQEVILRCVPISNHLYFYWYRQILGQKVEFLVSFYNNEISEKSEIFDDQFSVERPDGSNFTLKIRSTKLEDSAMYFCASSGDLPYEQYFGPGTRLTVT.

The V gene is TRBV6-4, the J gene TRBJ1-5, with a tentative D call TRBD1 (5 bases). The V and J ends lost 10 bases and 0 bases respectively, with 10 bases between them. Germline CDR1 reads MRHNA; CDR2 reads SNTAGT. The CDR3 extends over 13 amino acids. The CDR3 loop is CATGDVSNQPQHF. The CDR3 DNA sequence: TGTGCCACCGGGGACGTTAGCAATCAGCCCCAGCATTTT.

The CDR3 sequence: CASSPRLAGNYEQYF. CDR3 nucleotide sequence: TGTGCCAGCAGCCCGAGACTAGCGGGAAACTACGAGCAGTACTTC. V usage is TRBV5-8 and J usage is TRBJ2-7; 11 bases fit TRBD2. The CDR3 extends over 15 amino acids. The V gene's germline CDR1 is SGHTS and CDR2 YDEGEE. V lost 4 bases and J lost 3; bases outside the gene matches: 6.

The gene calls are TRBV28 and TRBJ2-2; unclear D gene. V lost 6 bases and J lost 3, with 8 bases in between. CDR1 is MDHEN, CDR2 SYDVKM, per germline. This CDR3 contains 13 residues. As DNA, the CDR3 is TGTGCCAGCAGCGGAAGGGACACCGGGGAGCTGTTTTTT. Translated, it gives CASSGRDTGELFF.

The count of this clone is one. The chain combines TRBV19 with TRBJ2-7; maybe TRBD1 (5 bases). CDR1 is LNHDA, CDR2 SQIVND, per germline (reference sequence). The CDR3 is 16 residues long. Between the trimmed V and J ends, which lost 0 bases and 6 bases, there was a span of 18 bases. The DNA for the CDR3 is TGTGCCAGTAGTATAGATTCAGGACACGACTCGAGCGAGCAGTACTTC. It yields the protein CASSIDSGHDSSEQYF. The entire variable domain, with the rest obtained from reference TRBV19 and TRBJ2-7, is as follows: DGGITQSPKYLFRKEGQNVTLSCEQNLNHDAMYWYRQDPGQGLRLIYYSQIVNDFQKGDIAEGYSVSREKKESFPLTVTSAQKNPTAFYLCASSIDSGHDSSEQYFGPGTRLTVT.

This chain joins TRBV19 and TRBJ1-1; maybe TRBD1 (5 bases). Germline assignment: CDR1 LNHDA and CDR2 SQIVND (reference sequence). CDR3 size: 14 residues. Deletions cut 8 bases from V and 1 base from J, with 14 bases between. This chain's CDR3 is CASSKGTGNTEAFF. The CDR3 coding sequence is TGTGCCAGTTCTAAAGGGACGGGGAACACTGAAGCTTTCTTT.

This chain's CDR3 is CASSIVGVLAKNIQYF. The DNA of the CDR3 is TGTGCCAGTAGTATCGTTGGAGTTTTAGCCAAAAACATTCAGTACTTC. The rearrangement links TRBV19 to TRBJ2-4, with no clear D. CDR1 is LNHDA and CDR2 is SQIVND in the germline V gene (reference sequence). This CDR3 has 16 residues. Trimming stripped 3 bases from V and 0 bases from J, with 12 bases between.

This chain's CDR3 is CASSLALRSGSSLEQYF. The CDR3, as DNA: TGTGCCAGCAGCTTGGCTCTGAGGAGCGGGAGCTCCCTCGAGCAGTACTTC. The chain uses TRBV5-4 and TRBJ2-7; TRBD2 matches at 8 bases. Germline V gene lookup returns CDR1 SGHNT and CDR2 YYREEE (reference sequence). Unmatched junction bases numbered 14, after V lost 0 bases and J lost 6 bases. This CDR3 contains 17 residues.

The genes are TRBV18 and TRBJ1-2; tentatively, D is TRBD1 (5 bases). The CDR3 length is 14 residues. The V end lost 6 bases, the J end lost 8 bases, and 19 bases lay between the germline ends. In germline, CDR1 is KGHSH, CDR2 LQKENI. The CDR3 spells CASSAPRGEGGYTF. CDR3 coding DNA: TGTGCCAGCTCCGCACCACGAGGGGAAGGAGGCTACACCTTC.

CDR3 coding DNA: TGCGCCAGCAGCCAAGAGATAGGTTCAACAGATACGCAGTATTTT. Translation: CASSQEIGSTDTQYF. The chain joins TRBV4-3 to TRBJ2-3; no clear D. Germline V CDR1 and CDR2: LGHNA, YSLEER. V lost 0 bases to trimming and J lost 3 bases, with 10 bases between them. This CDR3 has 15 amino acids.

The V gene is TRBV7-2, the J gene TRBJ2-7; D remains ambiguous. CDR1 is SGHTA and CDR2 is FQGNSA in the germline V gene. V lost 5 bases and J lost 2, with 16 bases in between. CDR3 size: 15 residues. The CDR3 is CASSATGYGPYEQYF. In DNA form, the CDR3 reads TGTGCCAGCAGCGCAACGGGTTATGGCCCCTACGAGCAGTACTTC.

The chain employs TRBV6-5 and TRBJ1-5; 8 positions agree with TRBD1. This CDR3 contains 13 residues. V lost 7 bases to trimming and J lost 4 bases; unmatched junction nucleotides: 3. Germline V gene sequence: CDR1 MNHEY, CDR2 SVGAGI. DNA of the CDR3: TGTGCCAGCAAAGGACAGGGAAATCAGCCCCAGCATTTT. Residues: CASKGQGNQPQHF.

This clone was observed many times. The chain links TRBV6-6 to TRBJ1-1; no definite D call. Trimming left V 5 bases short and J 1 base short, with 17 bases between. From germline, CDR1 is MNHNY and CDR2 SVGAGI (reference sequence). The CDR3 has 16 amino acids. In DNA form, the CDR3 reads TGTGCCAGCAGTGGAAGGAGGACGCCCGGGAACACTGAAGCTTTCTTT. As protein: CASSGRRTPGNTEAFF.